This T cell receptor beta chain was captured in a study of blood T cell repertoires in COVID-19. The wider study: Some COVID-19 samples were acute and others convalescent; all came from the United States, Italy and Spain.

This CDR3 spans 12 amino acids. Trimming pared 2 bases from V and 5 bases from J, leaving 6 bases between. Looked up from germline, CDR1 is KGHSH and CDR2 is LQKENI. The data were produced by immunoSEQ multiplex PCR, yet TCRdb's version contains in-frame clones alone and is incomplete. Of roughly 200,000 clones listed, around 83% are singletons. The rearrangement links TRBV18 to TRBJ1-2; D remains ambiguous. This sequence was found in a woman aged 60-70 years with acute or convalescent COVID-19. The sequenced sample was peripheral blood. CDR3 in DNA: TGTGCCAGCTCACCAGAGAATTATGGCTACACCTTC. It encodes CASSPENYGYTF.